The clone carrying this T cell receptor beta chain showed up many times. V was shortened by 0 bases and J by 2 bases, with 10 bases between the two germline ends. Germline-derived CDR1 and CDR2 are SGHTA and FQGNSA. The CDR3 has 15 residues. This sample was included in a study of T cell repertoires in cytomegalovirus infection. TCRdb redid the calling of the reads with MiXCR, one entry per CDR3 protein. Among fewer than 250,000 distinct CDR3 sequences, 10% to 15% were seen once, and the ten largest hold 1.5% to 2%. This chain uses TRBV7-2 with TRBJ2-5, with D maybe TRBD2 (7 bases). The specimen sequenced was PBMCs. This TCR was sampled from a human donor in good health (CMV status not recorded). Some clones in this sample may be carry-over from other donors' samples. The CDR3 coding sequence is TGTGCCAGCAGCTTAGCGGGGGGGGCTCAAGAGACCCAGTACTTC. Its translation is CASSLAGGAQETQYF.